Below are 24 T cell receptor beta chains sequenced from a single sample in a study of shared clonotypes between healthy human individuals. The table came from immunoSEQ multiplex PCR; TCRdb's copy has only in-frame clones and leaves some out. In the table there are some 1,400,000 clones, roughly 95% of which are singletons. Sample: naive CD4+ T cells sorted from blood. Subset of the sample: CD45RA+ positively selected. The origin of the receptors is a man aged 25-45 years in good health.

The CDR3 DNA reads TGTGCCAGCAGCTCCGGGACTAGCGGGACGTTCCATGGGACAGATACGCAGTATTTT. Protein: CASSSGTSGTFHGTDTQYF. The chain links TRBV7-2 to TRBJ2-3; 13 nucleotides match TRBD2. CDR3 size: 19 residues. Per germline, CDR1 SGHTA and CDR2 FQGNSA. J lost 3 bases, V lost 4 bases, and 13 bases had no gene match.

The chain combines TRBV5-1 with TRBJ1-4; 8 nucleotides match TRBD1. V lost 4 bases, J lost 8 bases, and 7 bases stayed unmatched. CDR1 and CDR2 from the germline V gene are SGHRS and YFSETQ. The CDR3 covers 14 residues. The CDR3 nucleotides are TGCGCCAGCAGCACCGGACAGGGCGGGGAAAAACTGTTTTTT. Protein product: CASSTGQGGEKLFF.

This chain uses TRBV2 with TRBJ2-5; the D is unclear. The CDR3 consists of 11 residues. CDR1 is SNHLY and CDR2 is FYNNEI in the germline V gene. Deletions cut 8 bases from V and 2 bases from J, with 6 bases between. CDR3 in DNA: TGTGCCAGCGGCCTTCAAGAGACCCAGTACTTC. Translated, it gives CASGLQETQYF. Full variable domain (outside the CDR3, taken from reference TRBV2 and TRBJ2-5): EPEVTQTPSHQVTQMGQEVILRCVPISNHLYFYWYRQILGQKVEFLVSFYNNEISEKSEIFDDQFSVERPDGSNFTLKIRSTKLEDSAMYFCASGLQETQYFGPGTRLLVL.

The CDR3 DNA sequence: TGTGCCAGCAGCCCAACAGGGCCGCGGGAGACCCAGTACTTC. Amino acids: CASSPTGPRETQYF. This sequence joins TRBV7-2 and TRBJ2-5, with D possibly TRBD1 on 6 matching bases. Per germline, CDR1 SGHTA and CDR2 FQGNSA. V lost 5 bases and J lost 5, with 15 bases in between. The CDR3 is 14 amino acids.

Concerning this clone: Other DNA sequences in this specimen translate into the identical CDR3. This chain joins TRBV5-8 and TRBJ2-7; D gene unclear. From germline, CDR1 is SGHTS and CDR2 YDEGEE. The CDR3 covers 11 residues. Trimming removed 3 bases at V and 4 bases at J, with 5 bases between. CDR3 in DNA: TGTGCCAGCAGCTCCCGGTACGAGCAGTACTTC. Amino acids: CASSSRYEQYF.

The genes are TRBV5-1 and TRBJ2-3, with D tentatively TRBD1 (8 bases). The CDR3 has 16 residues. Germline CDR1 is SGHRS and CDR2 is YFSETQ. Trimming cost V 4 bases and J 8 bases, with 23 bases left between them. CDR3 DNA: TGCGCCAGCAGCCCTGGGACAGGCGGGGGCTGGGGTACGCAGTATTTT. It translates to CASSPGTGGGWGTQYF. The entire variable domain, with the rest obtained from reference TRBV5-1 and TRBJ2-3, is as follows: KAGVTQTPRYLIKTRGQQVTLSCSPISGHRSVSWYQQTPGQGLQFLFEYFSETQRNKGNFPGRFSGRQFSNSRSEMNVSTLELGDSALYLCASSPGTGGGWGTQYFGPGTRLTVL.

The chain carries TRBV25-1 and TRBJ1-1; maybe TRBD1 (5 bases). CDR1 is MGHDK, CDR2 SYGVNS, per germline. The CDR3 consists of 15 residues. V was shortened by 0 bases and J by 9 bases, with 17 bases between the two germline ends. CDR3 amino acids: CASSEYRGLDQKAFF. For the CDR3, the DNA is TGTGCCAGCAGTGAATATAGGGGCCTCGACCAAAAAGCTTTCTTT.

This chain connects TRBV6-4 to TRBJ2-1; D is undetermined. V gave up 2 bases and J gave up 11 bases, with 7 bases separating them. The CDR3 totals 11 residues. Germline V gene sequence: CDR1 MRHNA, CDR2 SNTAGT. Here the CDR3 reads CASSDGVKQFF. The DNA for the CDR3 is TGTGCCAGCAGTGACGGGGTGAAGCAGTTCTTC.

This clone was observed once. The chain carries TRBV18 and TRBJ2-3, with 12 positions matching TRBD1. Germline V CDR1 and CDR2: KGHSH, LQKENI. This CDR3 has 18 residues. The junction had 11 bases not matched to a gene; V was cut back by 4 bases and J by 3 bases. CDR3 in amino acids: CASSLPLRDRGLTDTQYF. The CDR3 nucleotides read TGTGCCAGCTCACTCCCTCTCCGGGACAGGGGGCTTACAGATACGCAGTATTTT.

The chain is built from TRBV25-1 and TRBJ1-5, with D possibly TRBD1 on 5 matching bases. The CDR3 length is 15 residues. V shed 5 bases and J shed 3 bases, with 14 bases lying between them. Germline CDR1 and CDR2: MGHDK and SYGVNS. The CDR3 DNA reads as TGTGCCAGCAGTATGGGGACCCGGTTCAATCAGCCCCAGCATTTT. Amino acids: CASSMGTRFNQPQHF.

This sequence joins TRBV6-5 and TRBJ1-1; D possibly corresponds to TRBD1 (5 bases). Germline values: CDR1 MNHEY, CDR2 SVGAGI. CDR3 size: 14 residues. Trimming shortened V by 8 bases and J by 5 bases, and 18 bases separated the two germline ends. The CDR3 is CASSTPGRGTEAFF. The CDR3 DNA sequence: TGTGCCAGCTCAACGCCGGGGCGAGGGACTGAAGCTTTCTTT.

The chain employs TRBV2 and TRBJ2-5, with D possibly being TRBD2 (6 bases). The V and J ends lost 0 bases and 2 bases respectively, with 13 bases between them. CDR3 length: 16 amino acids. From germline, CDR1 is SNHLY and CDR2 FYNNEI. This chain's CDR3 is CASSEAYFGGQETQYF. The DNA of the CDR3 is TGTGCCAGCAGTGAAGCTTATTTTGGGGGGCAAGAGACCCAGTACTTC.

The chain carries TRBV27 and TRBJ2-7, with 12 positions matching TRBD2. Germline V CDR1 and CDR2: MNHEY, SMNVEV (reference sequence). The CDR3 contains 15 residues. J gave up 4 bases and V 8 bases, and 9 bases lay outside the gene matches. The CDR3 here is CASSRLAGAGYEQYF. In nucleotides, the CDR3 is TGTGCCAGCTCCAGACTAGCGGGAGCAGGGTACGAGCAGTACTTC.

This clone was picked up one time. The chain links TRBV7-9 to TRBJ1-4; D possibly corresponds to TRBD1 (5 bases). The V end lost 6 bases, the J end lost 5 bases, and 10 bases lay between the germline ends. Germline CDR1 reads SEHNR; CDR2 reads FQNEAQ (reference sequence). This CDR3 has 13 amino acids. The CDR3 region is CASSPGGNEKLFF. The CDR3 nucleotides are TGTGCCAGCAGTCCGGGGGGGAATGAAAAACTGTTTTTT. Supplemented by reference TRBV7-9 and TRBJ1-4, the full variable domain reads DTGVSQNPRHKITKRGQNVTFRCDPISEHNRLYWYRQTLGQGPEFLTYFQNEAQLEKSRLLSDRFSAERPKGSFSTLEIQRTEQGDSAMYLCASSPGGNEKLFFGSGTQLSVL.

This clone appeared once. V usage is TRBV7-7 and J usage is TRBJ2-7, with a tentative D call TRBD2 (6 bases). Germline values: CDR1 SSHAT, CDR2 FNYEAQ (reference sequence). Trimming removed 2 bases at V and 2 bases at J, with 19 bases between. CDR3 length: 17 amino acids. The DNA for the CDR3 is TGTGCCAGCAGCTTATCCCCATCCGGGACTGAGACCTACGAGCAGTACTTC. Its protein is CASSLSPSGTETYEQYF.

The rearrangement uses TRBV5-4 and TRBJ2-5; 9 nucleotides match TRBD2. With 5 bases clipped from V and 7 bases from J, the junction kept 18 bases outside the gene matches. CDR1 is SGHNT and CDR2 is YYREEE in the germline V gene (reference sequence). The CDR3 spans 17 residues. CDR3 bases: TGTGCCAGCAGTTCCCCCGCGGCGGCGGGAGGGATTGGGACCCAGTACTTC. Encoded protein: CASSSPAAAGGIGTQYF.

The rearrangement uses TRBV5-4 and TRBJ2-2; possibly TRBD1 for D (5 bases). The CDR3 is 15 residues long. V was cut by 5 bases and J by 4 bases, with 15 bases left in between. Germline V gene data show CDR1 as SGHNT and CDR2 as YYREEE (reference sequence). The CDR3 region has the DNA TGTGCCAGCAGTAAAGACAGATATCCCACCGGGGAGCTGTTTTTT. It yields the protein CASSKDRYPTGELFF.

This rearrangement joins TRBV6-6 to TRBJ2-7, with D possibly TRBD1 on 5 matching bases. Per the germline V gene, CDR1 is MNHNY and CDR2 is SVGAGI (reference sequence). The CDR3 loop spans 15 amino acids. With 0 bases removed from V and 3 bases from J, the gap between germline ends came to 12 bases. The CDR3 loop is CASSYSPGIVYEQYF. The CDR3 coding sequence is TGTGCCAGCAGTTACTCGCCAGGGATCGTCTACGAGCAGTACTTC.

The chain carries TRBV5-1 and TRBJ2-7, with D perhaps matching TRBD1 (6 bases). CDR1 is SGHRS, CDR2 YFSETQ, per germline. V was trimmed by 4 bases and J by 0 bases, leaving 14 bases between them. The CDR3 is 15 residues long. The CDR3 reads CASSLGQRRSYEQYF. DNA of the CDR3: TGCGCCAGCAGCCTCGGACAGCGGCGCTCCTACGAGCAGTACTTC.

In DNA, the CDR3 is TGTGCCAGCAGTCCTGAGCCGACAGGCTGGAACACCATATATTTT. Protein sequence: CASSPEPTGWNTIYF. The rearrangement uses TRBV6-6 and TRBJ1-3; perhaps TRBD1 as D (6 bases). The germline V gene encodes CDR1 MNHNY and CDR2 SVGAGI (reference sequence). Trimming cost V 5 bases and J 7 bases, with 18 bases left between them. The CDR3 totals 15 residues.

This clone has just a few counts. The gene calls are TRBV30 and TRBJ1-2; the D gene is possibly TRBD1 (6 bases). In germline, CDR1 is GTSNPN, CDR2 SVGIG (reference sequence). This CDR3 comprises 13 residues. Trimming stripped 3 bases from V and 8 bases from J, with 16 bases between. CDR3 sequence: CAWRVTGSQGYTF. As DNA, the CDR3 is TGTGCCTGGAGGGTAACAGGGTCTCAAGGCTACACCTTC. The whole variable domain, filled in from reference TRBV30 and TRBJ1-2, reads SQTIHQWPATLVQPVGSPLSLECTVEGTSNPNLYWYRQAAGRGLQLLFYSVGIGQISSEVPQNLSASRPQDRQFILSSKKLLLSDSGFYLCAWRVTGSQGYTFGSGTRLTVV.

This chain connects TRBV7-6 to TRBJ2-5, with TRBD2 identical over 8 bases. The CDR3 totals 19 residues. J lost 1 base, V lost 1 base, and 14 bases had no gene match. CDR1 is SGHVS, CDR2 FNYEAQ, per germline. CDR3 region: CASSLEPAGETLSQETQYF. DNA for the CDR3: TGTGCCAGCAGCTTAGAGCCAGCGGGAGAAACGTTGAGCCAAGAGACCCAGTACTTC.

The J gene is TRBJ2-1, the V gene TRBV5-4, with 7 bases identical to TRBD2. Germline trimming cut 0 bases from V and 6 bases from J; bases unmatched to any gene: 9. The CDR3 runs 16 residues. Germline lookup yields CDR1 SGHNT and CDR2 YYREEE (reference sequence). CDR3 coding DNA: TGTGCCAGCAGCTTGGATCCAGCGGGAAAATTCAATGAGCAGTTCTTC. Translated, it gives CASSLDPAGKFNEQFF.

The V call is TRBV29-1, the J call TRBJ2-7; D possibly corresponds to TRBD2 (7 bases). In germline, CDR1 is SQVTM, CDR2 ANQGSEA. The CDR3 length is 14 residues. Between the trimmed V and J ends, which lost 8 bases and 5 bases, there was a span of 22 bases. The CDR3 is CSPKGGGANHEQYF. CDR3 DNA sequence: TGCAGCCCGAAAGGGGGGGGAGCCAACCACGAGCAGTACTTC.